This entry lists 27 T cell receptor beta chains sequenced from one sample in a study of blood T cell repertoires in COVID-19. Libraries were prepared by immunoSEQ multiplex PCR; TCRdb keeps only in-frame clonotypes and omits some of them. This sample has around 310,000 clones; 90% occur once, and the top ten carry 1%. What was sequenced was peripheral blood. These receptors originate from a woman aged 40 to 55 with COVID-19, enrolled during active disease.

This chain uses TRBV5-1 with TRBJ2-1; TRBD1 aligns across 7 bases. Germline-derived CDR1 and CDR2 are SGHRS and YFSETQ. The CDR3 spans 12 residues. Unmatched junction bases numbered 4, after V lost 3 bases and J lost 10 bases. The CDR3 nucleotides read TGCGCCAGCAGCTGGGGACAGCTCGAGCAGTTCTTC. Translating gives CASSWGQLEQFF. Together with reference TRBV5-1 and TRBJ2-1, the CDR3 gives the full variable domain: KAGVTQTPRYLIKTRGQQVTLSCSPISGHRSVSWYQQTPGQGLQFLFEYFSETQRNKGNFPGRFSGRQFSNSRSEMNVSTLELGDSALYLCASSWGQLEQFFGPGTRLTVL.

This clone was picked up a small number of times. This chain links TRBV7-9 with TRBJ1-1, with D perhaps TRBD1 (5 bases). The germline V and J ends were trimmed by 7 bases and 10 bases, with 22 bases remaining between them. The CDR3 length is 14 residues. Per the germline V gene, CDR1 is SEHNR and CDR2 is FQNEAQ (reference sequence). Here the CDR3 DNA reads TGTGCCAGCATCGAATCGGGACTTTCCAGCCTAGCTTTCTTT. Its protein product is CASIESGLSSLAFF. Supplemented by reference TRBV7-9 and TRBJ1-1, the full variable domain reads DTGVSQNPRHKITKRGQNVTFRCDPISEHNRLYWYRQTLGQGPEFLTYFQNEAQLEKSRLLSDRFSAERPKGSFSTLEIQRTEQGDSAMYLCASIESGLSSLAFFGQGTRLTVV.

This chain connects TRBV13 to TRBJ1-3, with 8 bases that match TRBD1. The J segment lost 0 bases and the V segment lost 3 bases, leaving 7 bases of the junction unmatched. The CDR3 consists of 17 residues. The germline CDR1 and CDR2 sequences are PRHDT and FYEKMQ (reference sequence). This chain's CDR3 is CASSFLLGQGSGNTIYF. The CDR3 nucleotides are TGTGCCAGCAGCTTCTTGTTAGGACAGGGCTCTGGAAACACCATATATTTT.

The chain employs TRBV5-1 and TRBJ2-5; 9 nucleotides match TRBD1. Trimming took 4 bases from V and 6 from J; bases not matched to a gene: 10. This CDR3 spans 15 amino acids. Germline V gene lookup returns CDR1 SGHRS and CDR2 YFSETQ. The CDR3 sequence: CASSGPGQGFKTQYF. CDR3 nucleotide sequence: TGCGCCAGCAGCGGACCGGGACAGGGTTTTAAGACCCAGTACTTC.

The V and J genes are TRBV27 and TRBJ1-4; tentative D call: TRBD1 (6 bases). Per the germline V gene, CDR1 is MNHEY and CDR2 is SMNVEV (reference sequence). The CDR3 is 14 amino acids. V was shortened by 2 bases and J by 8 bases, with 12 bases between the two germline ends. The CDR3 loop is CASSLRGASEKLFF. DNA of the CDR3: TGTGCCAGCAGTTTACGGGGGGCGAGCGAAAAACTGTTTTTT.

The chain employs TRBV29-1 and TRBJ2-3; unclear D gene. V lost 0 bases and J 5 bases, leaving 6 bases between the germline ends. The length of the CDR3 is 12 residues. In germline, CDR1 is SQVTM, CDR2 ANQGSEA. In DNA form, the CDR3 reads TGCAGCGTTGAAGAAGGCGGAGATACGCAGTATTTT. It is translated as CSVEEGGDTQYF.

V gene TRBV30 combines with J gene TRBJ1-1, with TRBD1 identical over 7 bases. V shed 3 bases, J shed 4 bases, and the junction held 5 bases outside the gene matches. There are 13 residues in the CDR3. Germline lookup yields CDR1 GTSNPN and CDR2 SVGIG (reference sequence). Here the CDR3 reads CAWRGDSPTEAFF. CDR3 nucleotides: TGTGCCTGGAGAGGGGACAGCCCCACTGAAGCTTTCTTT.

CDR3 sequence: CASSFSYEQYF. The CDR3 coding sequence is TGTGCCAGCAGCTTTTCATACGAGCAGTACTTC. This chain connects TRBV13 to TRBJ2-7; D gene uncertain. V lost 3 bases to trimming and J lost 4 bases, with 4 bases between them. The CDR3 spans 11 residues. In germline, CDR1 is PRHDT, CDR2 FYEKMQ (reference sequence).

V and J are TRBV2 and TRBJ1-1, with D maybe TRBD1 (6 bases). This CDR3 is 12 amino acids long. Germline CDR1 and CDR2: SNHLY and FYNNEI. V was trimmed by 6 bases and J by 3 bases, leaving 8 bases between them. Written as DNA, the CDR3 is TGTGCCAGCAGGGACAGCCACACTGAAGCTTTCTTT. This gives the protein CASRDSHTEAFF.

The V call is TRBV2, the J call TRBJ2-1; 7 bases match TRBD1. The CDR3 runs 14 residues. Germline V gives CDR1 SNHLY, CDR2 FYNNEI. The J segment lost 4 bases and the V segment lost 8 bases, leaving 8 bases of the junction unmatched. CDR3 in DNA: TGTGCCAGCTTGGACAGGACCCGATACAATGAGCAGTTCTTC. The encoded protein is CASLDRTRYNEQFF. The variable domain in full, with the rest retrieved from reference TRBV2 and TRBJ2-1, is EPEVTQTPSHQVTQMGQEVILRCVPISNHLYFYWYRQILGQKVEFLVSFYNNEISEKSEIFDDQFSVERPDGSNFTLKIRSTKLEDSAMYFCASLDRTRYNEQFFGPGTRLTVL.

The chain joins TRBV15 to TRBJ1-2, with 7 nucleotides matching TRBD1. This CDR3 region has 15 residues. J lost 2 bases, V lost 5 bases, and 8 bases had no gene match. Per germline, CDR1 LNHNV and CDR2 YYDKDF (reference sequence). This CDR3 is CATSLDRVGNYGYTF. CDR3 DNA: TGTGCCACCAGCCTCGACAGGGTTGGGAACTATGGCTACACCTTC.

The V gene is TRBV7-6, the J gene TRBJ2-3, with 7 positions matching TRBD2. V dropped 3 bases and J dropped 5; count of bases not matched to a gene: 14. Per germline, CDR1 SGHVS and CDR2 FNYEAQ. The CDR3 loop spans 17 amino acids. CDR3 loop: CASSLGTTSLGRDTQYF. The CDR3, as DNA: TGTGCCAGCAGCTTGGGGACGACTAGCTTGGGTCGAGATACGCAGTATTTT.

The V call is TRBV2, the J call TRBJ1-5, with a tentative D call TRBD1 (5 bases). V lost 6 bases, J lost 2 bases, and 20 bases lay in between. The CDR3 sequence is 17 residues long. CDR1 is SNHLY and CDR2 is FYNNEI in the germline V gene. The CDR3 sequence is CASRTIRTLDGNQPQHF. For the CDR3, the DNA is TGTGCCAGCAGGACAATCCGGACATTGGATGGCAATCAGCCCCAGCATTTT.

The chain employs TRBV11-3 and TRBJ2-1; 13 bases agree with TRBD2. CDR3 length equals 13 residues. J lost 10 bases, V lost 5 bases, and 2 bases had no gene match. Germline V gene data show CDR1 as SGHNT and CDR2 as YENEEA. The CDR3 here is CASSRTSGGEQFF. The CDR3 DNA reads TGTGCCAGCAGCCGGACTAGCGGGGGCGAGCAGTTCTTC.

The V call is TRBV28, the J call TRBJ1-5; 8 nucleotides match TRBD1. The germline gives CDR1 MDHEN, CDR2 SYDVKM. CDR3 length: 14 amino acids. The trim removed 5 bases at V and 7 bases at J, leaving 7 bases unmatched. CDR3 sequence reads: CASSLGQGEQPQHF. CDR3 coding DNA: TGTGCCAGCAGTCTAGGACAGGGAGAACAGCCCCAGCATTTT.

This chain uses TRBV7-3 with TRBJ2-2, with TRBD1 matching over 8 bases. Germline CDR1 reads SGHTA; CDR2 reads FQGTGA. The J segment lost 7 bases and the V segment lost 5 bases, leaving 9 bases of the junction unmatched. This CDR3 spans 15 amino acids. Written as DNA, the CDR3 is TGTGCCAGCAGCCCAACGCGCGGACAGGGCGGGGAGCTGTTTTTT. Translating it yields CASSPTRGQGGELFF.

On this clone itself: This sample also contains other DNA sequences that code for the same CDR3. The CDR3: CASSETQNRGANTEAFF. DNA for the CDR3: TGTGCCAGCAGTGAGACTCAAAACAGGGGCGCGAACACTGAAGCTTTCTTT. The rearrangement joins TRBV6-4 to TRBJ1-1; 7 nucleotides match TRBD1. J was trimmed by 1 base and V by 3 bases; bases with no gene match: 11. The CDR3 length is 17 residues. CDR1 is MRHNA and CDR2 is SNTAGT in the germline V gene.

Here the CDR3 reads CASSPAGTNNQPQHF. As DNA, the CDR3 is TGTGCCAGCAGCCCAGCCGGGACAAATAATCAGCCCCAGCATTTT. The chain employs TRBV28 and TRBJ1-5; D perhaps matches TRBD1 (6 bases). Germline V CDR1 and CDR2: MDHEN, SYDVKM. Trimming removed 6 bases from V and 4 bases from J, with 16 bases in between. CDR3 size: 15 residues.

This chain links TRBV5-6 with TRBJ2-3; the D gene is possibly TRBD2 (6 bases). Trimming cost V 6 bases and J 5 bases, with 16 bases left between them. CDR3 length: 14 amino acids. The germline gives CDR1 SGHDT, CDR2 YYEEEE. The CDR3 loop reads CASTSRGFGDTQYF. CDR3 DNA: TGTGCCAGCACCTCGCGGGGCTTCGGAGATACGCAGTATTTT.

The V and J genes are TRBV6-1 and TRBJ2-1; D call uncertain. Germline V lookup: CDR1 MNHNS, CDR2 SASEGT. The CDR3 spans 12 residues. V lost 1 base and J 8 bases, leaving 6 bases between the germline ends. The CDR3, as DNA: TGTGCCAGCAGTGAAGGGGCGTATGAGCAGTTCTTC. Amino acids: CASSEGAYEQFF.

The chain is built from TRBV28 and TRBJ1-1; D may be TRBD1 (5 bases). The V and J ends lost 4 bases and 11 bases respectively, with 11 bases between them. Germline V lookup: CDR1 MDHEN, CDR2 SYDVKM. The CDR3 loop spans 11 amino acids. The CDR3 bases are TGTGCCAGCAGTTCTTGGTCAGGGGCTTTCTTT. It specifies CASSSWSGAFF.

The chain recombines TRBV9 with TRBJ2-7; 8 bases map to TRBD1. The CDR3 covers 16 residues. V was clipped by 0 bases and J by 4 bases; unmatched bases: 9. The germline V gene has CDR1 SGDLS and CDR2 YYNGEE. CDR3 region: CASSVGPGGTYYEQYF. The CDR3 DNA is TGTGCCAGCAGCGTAGGTCCAGGGGGCACATATTACGAGCAGTACTTC. Full variable domain (missing parts from reference TRBV9 and TRBJ2-7): DSGVTQTPKHLITATGQRVTLRCSPRSGDLSVYWYQQSLDQGLQFLIQYYNGEERAKGNILERFSAQQFPDLHSELNLSSLELGDSALYFCASSVGPGGTYYEQYFGPGTRLTVT.

This chain links TRBV28 with TRBJ1-3; 7 nucleotides align to TRBD1. CDR3 size: 17 residues. Germline V gene sequence: CDR1 MDHEN, CDR2 SYDVKM. Unmatched junction bases numbered 9, after V lost 4 bases and J lost 0 bases. CDR3 nucleotide sequence: TGTGCCAGCAGTTCCTACAGGGGCACAAGCTCTGGAAACACCATATATTTT. This sequence encodes CASSSYRGTSSGNTIYF.

The chain combines TRBV29-1 with TRBJ1-1; D possibly corresponds to TRBD1 (6 bases). The CDR3 consists of 14 residues. The germline V gene encodes CDR1 SQVTM and CDR2 ANQGSEA. V lost 6 bases, J lost 5 bases, and 19 bases lay in between. CDR3 residues: CSVLVGGLRTEAFF. CDR3 sequence (DNA): TGCAGCGTGCTCGTCGGGGGGCTGAGAACTGAAGCTTTCTTT.

The gene calls are TRBV7-3 and TRBJ1-6; TRBD1 matches 12 bases. The CDR3 is 20 amino acids. From germline, CDR1 is SGHTA and CDR2 FQGTGA. The V segment lost 3 bases and the J segment 1 base; nucleotides outside the gene matches: 10. In nucleotides, the CDR3 is TGTGCCAGCAGCTTTCCGGGACAGGGGGCTAATAGTTCCTATAATTCACCCCTCCACTTT. This encodes CASSFPGQGANSSYNSPLHF.

The J gene is TRBJ2-3, the V gene TRBV7-3; no clear D. The CDR3 totals 15 residues. Germline V lookup: CDR1 SGHTA, CDR2 FQGTGA. The V and J ends lost 7 bases and 0 bases respectively, with 14 bases between them. The CDR3 sequence is CASTLLGQSTDTQYF. The CDR3 bases are TGTGCCAGCACCCTGCTAGGTCAAAGCACAGATACGCAGTATTTT.

This clone was seen once. The genes are TRBV11-3 and TRBJ2-5, with D perhaps TRBD2 (6 bases). The V and J ends lost 5 bases and 4 bases respectively, with 17 bases between them. This CDR3 comprises 15 residues. Germline CDR1 is SGHNT and CDR2 is YENEEA. The CDR3: CASSLGIGGGETQYF. CDR3 in DNA: TGTGCCAGCAGCCTTGGGATCGGGGGAGGAGAGACCCAGTACTTC.